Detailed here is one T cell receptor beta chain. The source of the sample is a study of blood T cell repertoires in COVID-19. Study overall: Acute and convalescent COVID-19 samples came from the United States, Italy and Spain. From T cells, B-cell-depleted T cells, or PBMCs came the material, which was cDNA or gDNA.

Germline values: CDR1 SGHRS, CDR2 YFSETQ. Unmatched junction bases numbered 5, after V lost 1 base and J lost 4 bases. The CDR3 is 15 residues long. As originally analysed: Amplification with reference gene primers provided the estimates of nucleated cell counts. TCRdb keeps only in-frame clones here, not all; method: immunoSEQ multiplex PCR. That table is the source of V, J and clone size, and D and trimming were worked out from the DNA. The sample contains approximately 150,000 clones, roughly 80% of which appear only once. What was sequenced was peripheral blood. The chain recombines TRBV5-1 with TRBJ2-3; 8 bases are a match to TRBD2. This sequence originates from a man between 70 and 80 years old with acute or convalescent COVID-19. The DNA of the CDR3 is TGCGCCAGCAGCTTGTATTCGGGGGGGTCAGATACGCAGTATTTT. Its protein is CASSLYSGGSDTQYF.